This TCR beta chain was retrieved from a study of beta chain features in type 1 diabetes. This clone was counted a few times. Its specificity is not known. Germline lookup yields CDR1 SGHDT and CDR2 YYEEEE. CDR3 length: 14 amino acids. J gave up 7 bases and V 2 bases, and 8 bases lay outside the gene matches. Expressed TCRB transcripts were sequenced, since all the RNA that had been isolated was reverse transcribed. Produced via immunoSEQ multiplex PCR; TCRdb's table is partial and in-frame only. The repertoire holds some 640,000 clones, with roughly an eighth as singletons. Points from the study as a whole: Significant though moderate, a shortening of TCRB CDR3s appeared in all four CD4+ subsets of Type 1 diabetes patients.

The clonotype originates from a young man with type 1 diabetes. Material for sequencing was naive CD4+ T cells from blood. This chain joins TRBV5-6 and TRBJ2-7, with 8 bases lining up with TRBD1. The CDR3 DNA sequence: TGTGCCAGCAGCTTTAGTACAGGGGGACGAGAGCAGTACTTC. The encoded protein is CASSFSTGGREQYF.